This T cell receptor beta chain was sequenced during a study of identical twins. TCRdb passed the 5' RACE reads through MiXCR, listing each CDR3 protein once. The sample holds over 500,000 distinct CDR3 sequences, roughly a fifth seen once. Another study also made use of these data, one on T cells expressing NK-cell markers.

The origin of this receptor is a woman under 30 in good health. The sample was CD4+ T cells sorted from blood.

The CDR3 DNA sequence: TGCAGCGTTTTCGACTTGGTGGTCCATGAGCAGTTCTTC. Translated, it gives CSVFDLVVHEQFF. The chain carries TRBV29-1 and TRBJ2-1, with unresolved D. The CDR3 totals 13 residues. V dropped 5 bases and J dropped 8 bases, with 16 bases sitting between them. Germline CDR1 SQVTM, CDR2 ANQGSEA.